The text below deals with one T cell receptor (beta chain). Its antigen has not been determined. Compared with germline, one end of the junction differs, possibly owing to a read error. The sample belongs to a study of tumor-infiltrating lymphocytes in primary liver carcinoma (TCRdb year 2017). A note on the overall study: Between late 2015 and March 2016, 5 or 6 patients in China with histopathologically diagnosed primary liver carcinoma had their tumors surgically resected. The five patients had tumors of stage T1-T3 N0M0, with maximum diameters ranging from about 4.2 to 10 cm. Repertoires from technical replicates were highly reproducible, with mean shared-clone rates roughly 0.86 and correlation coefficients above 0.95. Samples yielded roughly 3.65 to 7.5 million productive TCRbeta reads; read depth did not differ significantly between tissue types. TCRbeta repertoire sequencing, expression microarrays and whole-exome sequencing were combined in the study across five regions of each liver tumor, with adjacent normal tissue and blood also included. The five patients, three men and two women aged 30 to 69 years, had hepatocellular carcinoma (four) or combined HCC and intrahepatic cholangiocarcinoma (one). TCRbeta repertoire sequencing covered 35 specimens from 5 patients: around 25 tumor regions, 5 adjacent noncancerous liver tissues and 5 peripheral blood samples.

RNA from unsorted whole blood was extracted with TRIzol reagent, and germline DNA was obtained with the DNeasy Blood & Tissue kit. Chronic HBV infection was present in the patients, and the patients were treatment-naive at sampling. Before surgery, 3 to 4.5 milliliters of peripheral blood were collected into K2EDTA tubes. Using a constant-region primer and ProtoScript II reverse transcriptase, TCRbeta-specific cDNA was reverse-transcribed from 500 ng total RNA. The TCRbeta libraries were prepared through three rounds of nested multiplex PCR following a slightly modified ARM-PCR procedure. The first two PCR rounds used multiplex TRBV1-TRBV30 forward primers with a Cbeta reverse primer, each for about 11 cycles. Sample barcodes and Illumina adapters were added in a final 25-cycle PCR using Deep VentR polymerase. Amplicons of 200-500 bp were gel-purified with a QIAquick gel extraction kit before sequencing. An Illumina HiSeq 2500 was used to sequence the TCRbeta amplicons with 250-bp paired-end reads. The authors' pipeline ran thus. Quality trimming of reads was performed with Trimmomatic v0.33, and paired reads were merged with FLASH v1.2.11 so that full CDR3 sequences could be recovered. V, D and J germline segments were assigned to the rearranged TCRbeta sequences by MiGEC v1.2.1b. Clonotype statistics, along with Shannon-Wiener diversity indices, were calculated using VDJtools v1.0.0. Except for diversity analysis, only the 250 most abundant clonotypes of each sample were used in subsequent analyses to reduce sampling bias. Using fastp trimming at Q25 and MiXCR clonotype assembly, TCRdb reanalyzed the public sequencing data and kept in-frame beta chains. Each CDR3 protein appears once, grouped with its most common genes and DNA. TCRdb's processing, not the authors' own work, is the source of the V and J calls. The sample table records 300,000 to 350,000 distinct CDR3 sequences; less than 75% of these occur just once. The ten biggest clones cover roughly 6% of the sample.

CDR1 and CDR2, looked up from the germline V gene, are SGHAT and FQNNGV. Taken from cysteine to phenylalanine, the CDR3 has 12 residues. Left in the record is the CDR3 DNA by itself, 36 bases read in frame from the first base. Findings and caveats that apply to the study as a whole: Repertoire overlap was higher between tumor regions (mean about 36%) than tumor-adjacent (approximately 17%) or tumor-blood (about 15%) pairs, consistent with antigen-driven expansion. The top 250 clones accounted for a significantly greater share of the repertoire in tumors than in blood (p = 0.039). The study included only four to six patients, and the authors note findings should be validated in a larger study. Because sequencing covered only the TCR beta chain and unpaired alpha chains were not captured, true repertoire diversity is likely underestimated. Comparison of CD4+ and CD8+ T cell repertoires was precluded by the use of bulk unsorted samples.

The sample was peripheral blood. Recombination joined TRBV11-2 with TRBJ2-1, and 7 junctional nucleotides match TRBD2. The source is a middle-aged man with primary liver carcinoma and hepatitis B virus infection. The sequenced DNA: TGTGCCAGTAGCTTACAGTCAGCGGGAAAGTTCTTC. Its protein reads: CASSLQSAGKFF.